This entry is about one T cell receptor (beta chain). Other DNA variants within this sample encode the same CDR3. Assay: immunoSEQ multiplex PCR; the TCRdb copy retains only in-frame clones and omits some. This sample carries tens of thousands of clones, 85% to 95% of them seen once, and the ten largest clones take roughly 5.8%. This specimen comes from a study of cytomegalovirus exposure and HLA in healthy donors. Germline CDR1 and CDR2: MNHNS and SASEGT. The CDR3 sequence is 14 residues long. V was clipped by 6 bases and J by 0 bases, with 9 bases between them. The receptor was isolated from a woman in her late teens or twenties in good health and CMV-seronegative. Sequencing was performed on PBMCs. V usage is TRBV6-1 and J usage is TRBJ1-3; D is uncertain. The CDR3 DNA is TGTGCCAGCAGATCAGGTCTCTCTGGAAACACCATATATTTT. Its protein is CASRSGLSGNTIYF.